This entry concerns a single T cell receptor (beta chain). Its antigen target is currently unknown. No quality values exist for individual bases; no much larger clone is one base distant. This entry is derived from a study of blood T cell repertoires in COVID-19 (dated by TCRdb to about 2020). With regard to the full study: Samples covering the acute and convalescent phases of COVID-19 were provided by collaborators in the United States, Italy and Spain. The repertoires were released in a freely available public database intended as a resource for research on the immune response to SARS-CoV-2. The prospective study material was composed of cDNA or gDNA derived from T cells, B-cell-depleted T cells, or PBMCs. The samples were drawn from the first 160 participants of the ongoing ImmuneRACE study and from about 1,200 subjects provided by 6 global collaborators. Sample metadata almost always included a de-identified subject ID, COVID-19 status, age in years and sex. Deeply sampled blood TCRbeta repertoires from subjects exposed to, actively infected with, or recovered from COVID-19 were included in the dataset. Where available, HLA class I and class II types were obtained from metadata supplied by the sample provider rather than from assay-based typing. General findings and caveats noted by the study authors: The quantity of clinical and demographic metadata differed by source and by participant and was supplied without curation.

TCRbeta CDR3 regions were amplified from genomic DNA using the immunoSEQ Assay, a bias-controlled multiplex PCR. In the original analysis: The number of nucleated cells in each sample was estimated from the amplification of reference gene primers within the assay. To quantify the absolute abundance of each unique TCRbeta CDR3 rearrangement, sequence reads were collapsed and filtered. For each sample, productive Simpson clonality was calculated as the square root of Simpson's diversity index across productive rearrangements. As stored in TCRdb, this immuneACCESS dataset retains in-frame rearrangements with V and J assigned. A fraction of the clones does not appear; measured against another copy, unresolved V genes explain less than half of the discrepancy, and the remainder lacks a known reason. D and trimming were read from the DNA, whereas the V and J calls and clone size are those reported in that table. The sample data list 65,000 to 75,000 clones, and roughly nine tenths of these were observed just once. The ten largest make up 1.4% to 1.5% of the sample.

Each collaborating institution followed its own protocols to collect whole blood in K2EDTA tubes. For TCRbeta analysis, collaborators shipped samples as frozen whole blood, isolated PBMCs, or DNA extracted from either of those sample types. This TCR came from a man over 45 with acute or convalescent COVID-19. Sequences were obtained from peripheral blood.

The CDR3 region reads CASSYPGVQETQYF. The DNA is as follows: TGTGCCAGCAGCTACCCAGGGGTCCAAGAGACCCAGTACTTC. Recombination linked TRBV5-6 to TRBJ2-5; TRBD1 is possibly the D segment (6 matching bases). V loses 3 bases of germline sequence and J loses 1 base, and the interval between the two ends is 10 bases. Looking up the germline V gene yields CDR1 SGHDT and CDR2 YYEEEE. From its cysteine to its phenylalanine, the CDR3 spans 14 amino acids. The only DNA kept is the CDR3, 42 bases in frame from the first base.